A single sample gave rise to the 24 T cell receptor beta chains below, sequenced in a study of OX40 agonist ivuxolimab in advanced cancers. Sequencing was performed with immunoSEQ multiplex PCR; in TCRdb, only in-frame clones are kept and a portion is missing. The profile shows about 52,000 clones, approximately 80% of them singletons. The specimen comprised CD4+ or CD8+ T cells sorted from blood, sampled in a trial of the OX40 agonist ivuxolimab. The source of these receptors is an adult with an advanced solid tumor such as melanoma, head and neck, liver or kidney cancer.

The rearrangement joins TRBV27 to TRBJ1-4; tentatively, D is TRBD1 (5 bases). This CDR3 is built from 15 residues. V lost 5 bases and J 8 bases, leaving 18 bases between the germline ends. Germline-derived CDR1 and CDR2 are MNHEY and SMNVEV (reference sequence). CDR3 in DNA: TGTGCCAGCAGTCAGGACCGACGGGGGGACGAAAAACTGTTTTTT. Translated, it gives CASSQDRRGDEKLFF. Looking up the rest from reference TRBV27 and TRBJ1-4 gives the full variable domain: EAQVTQNPRYLITVTGKKLTVTCSQNMNHEYMSWYRQDPGLGLRQIYYSMNVEVTDKGDVPEGYKVSRKEKRNFPLILESPSPNQTSLYFCASSQDRRGDEKLFFGSGTQLSVL.

V is TRBV7-8 and J is TRBJ2-4; D is ambiguous. Trimming removed 0 bases from V and 0 bases from J, with 6 bases in between. Germline lookup yields CDR1 SGHVS and CDR2 FQNEAQ. CDR3 size: 15 residues. The CDR3 DNA reads TGTGCCAGCAGCTTAGCGCTGCTAGCCAAAAACATTCAGTACTTC. As protein: CASSLALLAKNIQYF.

Only a few counts were recorded for this clone. J is TRBJ1-1 and V is TRBV30; D is possibly TRBD1 (6 bases). Germline CDR1 GTSNPN, CDR2 SVGIG (reference sequence). V dropped 4 bases and J dropped 1 base, with 22 bases sitting between them. The length of the CDR3 is 17 residues. The CDR3 DNA reads as TGTGCCTGGAACCGGCCTCACTTCGGACAGCAGAACACTGAAGCTTTCTTT. It encodes CAWNRPHFGQQNTEAFF.

The chain couples TRBV19 to TRBJ1-1, with 7 bases fitting TRBD1. The CDR3 covers 12 residues. In germline, CDR1 is LNHDA, CDR2 SQIVND (reference sequence). Germline trimming cut 6 bases from V and 8 bases from J; bases unmatched to any gene: 6. The CDR3, as DNA: TGTGCCAGTAGCATACGGGGACAGGAAGCTTTCTTT. Translating gives CASSIRGQEAFF.

This rearrangement joins TRBV21-1 to TRBJ2-3; the listed D gene, TRBD1, was not tested against the DNA. TRBV21-1 is deemed a pseudogene. This CDR3 region has 16 residues. CDR3 DNA: TGTGCCAGCACCAAGACAGGGGAAAGGGGCCCAGATACGCAGTATTTT. Translating it yields CASTKTGERGPDTQYF.

The chain recombines TRBV7-2 with TRBJ2-1; the D is unclear. CDR1 is SGHTA and CDR2 is FQGNSA in the germline V gene. There are 13 residues in the CDR3. V was trimmed by 9 bases and J by 5 bases, leaving 14 bases between them. The DNA of the CDR3 is TGTGCCAGTAAAACCGGGTTTAACAATGAGCAGTTCTTC. Translating it yields CASKTGFNNEQFF.

V is TRBV2 and J is TRBJ2-7; D remains unclear. CDR1 and CDR2 from the germline V gene are SNHLY and FYNNEI. V dropped 11 bases and J dropped 2 bases, with 13 bases sitting between them. The CDR3 runs 12 residues. CDR3 nucleotides: TGTGCCGCAAGAGGCAGTCCCTACGAGCAGTACTTC. Encoded protein: CAARGSPYEQYF.

The chain is built from TRBV19 and TRBJ1-1; D gene uncertain. V dropped 5 bases and J dropped 1 base, with 14 bases sitting between them. Germline V CDR1 and CDR2: LNHDA, SQIVND (reference sequence). CDR3 length: 15 residues. Here the CDR3 DNA reads TGTGCCAGTAGTGCGGAGTTTTCAGGGAACACTGAAGCTTTCTTT. This gives the protein CASSAEFSGNTEAFF.

The CDR3 loop reads CASSQGPSAAEQYF. CDR3 DNA: TGCGCCAGCAGCCAAGGGCCTAGCGCTGCCGAGCAGTACTTC. V is TRBV4-1 and J is TRBJ2-7; possibly TRBD2 for D (6 bases). CDR3 length: 14 amino acids. The V end lost 1 base, the J end lost 6 bases, and 13 bases lay between the germline ends. Looked up from germline, CDR1 is MGHRA and CDR2 is YSYEKL.

This chain links TRBV7-2 with TRBJ2-5; possible D gene TRBD1, 6 bases. The ends were cut back, 1 base at V and 0 bases at J, with 9 bases in the middle. The CDR3 consists of 15 residues. The germline CDR1 and CDR2 sequences are SGHTA and FQGNSA. The CDR3 nucleotides read TGTGCCAGCAGCTTAGGGGGGCCCAACCAAGAGACCCAGTACTTC. Translating it yields CASSLGGPNQETQYF. The full variable domain, rest sourced from reference TRBV7-2 and TRBJ2-5, is GAGVSQSPSNKVTEKGKDVELRCDPISGHTALYWYRQSLGQGLEFLIYFQGNSAPDKSGLPSDRFSAERTGGSVSTLTIQRTQQEDSAVYLCASSLGGPNQETQYFGPGTRLLVL.

The J gene is TRBJ1-1, the V gene TRBV12-5; a weak D match, TRBD1 (5 bases). Trimming stripped 6 bases from V and 2 bases from J, with 19 bases between. The CDR3 is 16 residues long. CDR1 LGHNT and CDR2 FRNRAP come from the germline V gene. CDR3 sequence reads: CASGVTADRPNTEAFF. The CDR3 coding sequence is TGTGCTAGTGGGGTGACAGCGGATCGCCCAAACACTGAAGCTTTCTTT. The full variable domain, rest sourced from reference TRBV12-5 and TRBJ1-1, is DARVTQTPRHKVTEMGQEVTMRCQPILGHNTVFWYRQTMMQGLELLAYFRNRAPLDDSGMPKDRFSAEMPDATLATLKIQPSEPRDSAVYFCASGVTADRPNTEAFFGQGTRLTVV.

This clone was counted once. The V and J genes are TRBV4-1 and TRBJ2-7; TRBD1 agrees at 10 bases. V shed 3 bases and J 1 base; nucleotides not matched to a gene: 6. This CDR3 region has 16 residues. CDR1 MGHRA and CDR2 YSYEKL come from the germline V gene. The CDR3 DNA sequence: TGCGCCAGCAGCCACTCTGGGACAGGGGAATCCTACGAGCAGTACTTC. Translating gives CASSHSGTGESYEQYF.

The J gene is TRBJ1-5, the V gene TRBV6-5, with a weak D call TRBD1 (5 bases). Looked up from germline, CDR1 is MNHEY and CDR2 is SVGAGI. The CDR3 sequence is 14 residues long. Trimming stripped 4 bases from V and 10 bases from J, with 17 bases between. CDR3 nucleotides: TGTGCCAGCAGTTCTCGGCAGGGAGTCAAACCCCAGCATTTT. It encodes CASSSRQGVKPQHF.

The chain carries TRBV30 and TRBJ1-1; 7 bases agree with TRBD1. Trimming cost V 5 bases and J 4 bases; bases outside gene matches: 4. Germline V gene lookup returns CDR1 GTSNPN and CDR2 SVGIG (reference sequence). The CDR3 totals 12 residues. The CDR3 sequence: CAWDRARTEAFF. The CDR3 DNA reads TGTGCCTGGGACAGGGCGCGCACTGAAGCTTTCTTT.

The CDR3 reads CASKDTNDQETQYF. CDR3 bases: TGTGCCAGTAAAGACACAAACGACCAAGAGACCCAGTACTTC. The chain links TRBV19 to TRBJ2-5; D gene uncertain. Germline V gives CDR1 LNHDA, CDR2 SQIVND (reference sequence). The CDR3 contains 14 residues. Trimming removed 7 bases at V and 0 bases at J, with 12 bases between.

The sample holds one count of this clone. J is TRBJ2-3 and V is TRBV6-5, with D maybe TRBD2 (5 bases). This CDR3 region has 15 residues. The V gene lost 6 bases and the J gene lost 3 bases, with 16 bases spanning the gap. The germline V gene encodes CDR1 MNHEY and CDR2 SVGAGI. CDR3 coding DNA: TGTGCCAGCAGGAACCGGGATGAAGGTACAGATACGCAGTATTTT. Its protein product is CASRNRDEGTDTQYF.

In this sample, this clone turned up a few times. The J gene is TRBJ2-3, the V gene TRBV7-6, with D maybe TRBD2 (6 bases). CDR1 is SGHVS and CDR2 is FNYEAQ in the germline V gene. This CDR3 spans 15 amino acids. Deletions cut 0 bases from V and 6 bases from J, with 13 bases between. In nucleotides, the CDR3 is TGTGCCAGCAGCTTAGCGTTCGGAGGGACGGATACGCAGTATTTT. As protein: CASSLAFGGTDTQYF.

This sequence joins TRBV30 and TRBJ2-1; 8 positions match TRBD2. Losses at the gene ends were 4 bases for V and 1 base for J; bases not matched to a gene: 3. The CDR3 contains 14 residues. In germline, CDR1 is GTSNPN, CDR2 SVGIG (reference sequence). The CDR3 coding sequence is TGTGCCTGGAAGGTAGCGGGATCCTACAATGAGCAGTTCTTC. Translation gives CAWKVAGSYNEQFF.

This chain joins TRBV11-3 and TRBJ1-4; 10 bases agree with TRBD1. Germline V gives CDR1 SGHNT, CDR2 YENEEA. V dropped 3 bases and J dropped 8; count of bases not matched to a gene: 9. The CDR3 sequence is 16 residues long. CDR3 protein: CASSFMGQGTREKLFF. The DNA for the CDR3 is TGTGCCAGCAGCTTTATGGGACAGGGGACGAGAGAAAAACTGTTTTTT.

This clone has a handful of counts. V usage is TRBV2 and J usage is TRBJ1-5; maybe TRBD1 (6 bases). CDR3 size: 13 residues. Germline CDR1 reads SNHLY; CDR2 reads FYNNEI. With 6 bases removed from V and 5 bases from J, the gap between germline ends came to 11 bases. Here the CDR3 DNA reads TGTGCCAGCAGGCCGACAGGTGATCAGCCCCAGCATTTT. Residues: CASRPTGDQPQHF.

A note on this clone: This sequence is one base from a far larger clone and is likely a read error. This CDR3 is also generated by other DNA sequences in the sample. This sequence joins TRBV2 and TRBJ2-3; D not resolved. The germline V gene encodes CDR1 SNHLY and CDR2 FYNNEI. Between the trimmed V and J ends, which lost 5 bases and 2 bases, there was a span of 2 bases. CDR3 length: 11 residues. In DNA form, the CDR3 reads TGTGCCAGCAGTCTCACAGATACGCAGTATTTT. This encodes CASSLTDTQYF.

This chain joins TRBV18 and TRBJ2-3; no definite D call. With 0 bases removed from V and 3 bases from J, the gap between germline ends came to 4 bases. Per the germline V gene, CDR1 is KGHSH and CDR2 is LQKENI. CDR3 length: 13 amino acids. CDR3 bases: TGTGCCAGCTCACCACCTGAGACAGATACGCAGTATTTT. Translation gives CASSPPETDTQYF. The full variable domain, rest sourced from reference TRBV18 and TRBJ2-3, is NAGVMQNPRHLVRRRGQEARLRCSPMKGHSHVYWYRQLPEEGLKFMVYLQKENIIDESGMPKERFSAEFPKEGPSILRIQQVVRGDSAAYFCASSPPETDTQYFGPGTRLTVL.

This clone was seen just once. The chain couples TRBV28 to TRBJ2-1; TRBD2 is a possible D gene (6 bases). The CDR3 extends over 14 amino acids. V gave up 3 bases and J gave up 11 bases, with 17 bases separating them. The germline V gene has CDR1 MDHEN and CDR2 SYDVKM. CDR3 nucleotides: TGTGCCAGCAGTTTCCAATCTAGCGTGGGGAAGCAGTTCTTC. This encodes CASSFQSSVGKQFF.

This clone occurred once. The V and J genes are TRBV29-1 and TRBJ2-1; D remains unclear. CDR1 is SQVTM and CDR2 is ANQGSEA in the germline V gene. V lost 2 bases, J lost 3 bases, and 8 bases lay in between. The CDR3 runs to 13 residues. DNA for the CDR3: TGCAGCGTTGAATCGGTACTCTACAATGAGCAGTTCTTC. As protein: CSVESVLYNEQFF.